A single sample gave rise to the 32 T cell receptor beta chains below, sequenced in a study of shared clonotypes between healthy human individuals. The data were produced by immunoSEQ multiplex PCR, yet TCRdb's version contains in-frame clones alone and is incomplete. The sample contains about 610,000 clones, less than 98% of which appear only once. The specimen sequenced was naive CD4+ T cells sorted from blood. Subset given: CD45RA+ positively selected. These receptors came from a woman aged 30 to 39 in good health.

The gene calls are TRBV6-5 and TRBJ2-1; TRBD2 might be the D (6 bases). Deletions cut 7 bases from V and 4 bases from J, with 14 bases between. The CDR3 loop spans 14 amino acids. Germline CDR1 reads MNHEY; CDR2 reads SVGAGI. This CDR3 is CASTRGRGYNEQFF. The CDR3 bases are TGTGCCAGCACGAGGGGTCGGGGGTACAATGAGCAGTTCTTC.

This clone was seen only once. This chain links TRBV7-9 with TRBJ2-1; 7 nucleotides line up with TRBD2. V shed 6 bases, J shed 6 bases, and the junction held 11 bases outside the gene matches. Per germline, CDR1 SEHNR and CDR2 FQNEAQ (reference sequence). CDR3 size: 15 residues. CDR3 protein: CASSPITSVLNEQFF. DNA of the CDR3: TGTGCCAGCAGTCCGATAACTAGCGTTCTCAATGAGCAGTTCTTC.

This chain links TRBV10-2 with TRBJ1-1; D might be TRBD1 (5 bases). This CDR3 spans 14 amino acids. Per the germline V gene, CDR1 is WSHSY and CDR2 is SAAADI. With 0 bases removed from V and 2 bases from J, the gap between germline ends came to 7 bases. The CDR3 protein is CASSESRVNTEAFF. CDR3 DNA: TGCGCCAGCAGTGAGTCCAGGGTCAACACTGAAGCTTTCTTT.

The rearrangement uses TRBV6-5 and TRBJ2-7; 9 bases are a match to TRBD2. This CDR3 contains 15 residues. Germline V gene lookup returns CDR1 MNHEY and CDR2 SVGAGI. V dropped 4 bases and J dropped 0; count of bases not matched to a gene: 4. In DNA form, the CDR3 reads TGTGCCAGCAGTTTTCTAGCGGGACCCTCCTACGAGCAGTACTTC. Translation gives CASSFLAGPSYEQYF.

Only one count was recorded for this clone. The V gene is TRBV28, the J gene TRBJ2-2; D perhaps matches TRBD1 (5 bases). The germline CDR1 and CDR2 sequences are MDHEN and SYDVKM. V lost 4 bases and J lost 7, with 16 bases in between. The CDR3 is 15 residues long. The CDR3 loop reads CASSSNIGTGGELFF. The CDR3 DNA sequence: TGTGCCAGCAGTTCCAATATAGGTACAGGCGGGGAGCTGTTTTTT.

V is TRBV5-4 and J is TRBJ2-7, with TRBD1 identical over 10 bases. The CDR3 runs 16 residues. The V gene's germline CDR1 is SGHNT and CDR2 YYREEE (reference sequence). With V trimmed by 4 bases and J by 5 bases, 12 bases remained unmatched. The DNA for the CDR3 is TGTGCCAGCAGCCTGGGGTTCGGGACAGGGGAACACGAGCAGTACTTC. It translates to CASSLGFGTGEHEQYF.

The chain employs TRBV15 and TRBJ1-1; D ambiguous. CDR3 length: 13 residues. Germline V lookup: CDR1 LNHNV, CDR2 YYDKDF (reference sequence). V lost 0 bases to trimming and J lost 8 bases, with 10 bases between them. CDR3 in DNA: TGTGCCACCAGCAGAGATTTAGGGAGGGAAGCTTTCTTT. Translated, it gives CATSRDLGREAFF. The full variable domain, in which reference TRBV15 and TRBJ1-1 provide the parts outside the CDR3, is DAMVIQNPRYQVTQFGKPVTLSCSQTLNHNVMYWYQQKSSQAPKLLFHYYDKDFNNEADTPDNFQSRRPNTSFCFLDIRSPGLGDTAMYLCATSRDLGREAFFGQGTRLTVV.

The chain has TRBV29-1 and TRBJ1-2; TRBD1 matches at 7 bases. Trimming took 3 bases from V and 5 from J; bases not matched to a gene: 6. The CDR3 totals 13 residues. From germline, CDR1 is SQVTM and CDR2 ANQGSEA. This chain's CDR3 is CSVDRDRFYGYTF. The CDR3 DNA sequence: TGCAGCGTTGATAGGGACAGATTTTATGGCTACACCTTC.

The chain combines TRBV5-1 with TRBJ2-1, with 9 nucleotides matching TRBD2. V dropped 5 bases and J dropped 4; count of bases not matched to a gene: 4. The CDR3 contains 14 residues. Germline V gives CDR1 SGHRS, CDR2 YFSETQ. The CDR3 DNA sequence: TGCGCCAGCAGACCGACTAGCGGTTACAATGAGCAGTTCTTC. Translation gives CASRPTSGYNEQFF. Filled out from reference TRBV5-1 and TRBJ2-1, the complete variable domain reads KAGVTQTPRYLIKTRGQQVTLSCSPISGHRSVSWYQQTPGQGLQFLFEYFSETQRNKGNFPGRFSGRQFSNSRSEMNVSTLELGDSALYLCASRPTSGYNEQFFGPGTRLTVL.

V and J are TRBV5-1 and TRBJ2-1, with 10 bases matching TRBD2. V lost 3 bases and J lost 13; bases outside the gene matches: 19. The CDR3 spans 17 residues. Germline loops: CDR1 SGHRS, CDR2 YFSETQ. CDR3 coding DNA: TGCGCCAGCAGCTCATCTTGGTCTAGCGGGAGTAGCTTTGGTCAGTTCTTC. Translated, it gives CASSSSWSSGSSFGQFF.

The chain joins TRBV10-3 to TRBJ2-1; 13 nucleotides align to TRBD2. Trimming removed 0 bases from V and 4 bases from J; junction bases left unmatched: 0. The germline gives CDR1 ENHRY, CDR2 SYGVKD. The CDR3 covers 16 residues. The CDR3 loop is CAISESTSGRYNEQFF. As DNA, the CDR3 is TGTGCCATCAGTGAGTCGACTAGCGGGAGGTACAATGAGCAGTTCTTC.

The chain combines TRBV2 with TRBJ2-7; the D gene is possibly TRBD2 (5 bases). Germline V gene sequence: CDR1 SNHLY, CDR2 FYNNEI. This CDR3 contains 12 residues. Trimming took 8 bases from V and 2 from J, leaving 10 bases between them. CDR3 sequence: CASHGETYEQYF. CDR3 sequence (DNA): TGTGCCAGCCATGGGGAGACCTACGAGCAGTACTTC.

V gene TRBV27 combines with J gene TRBJ2-1; TRBD2 matches 9 bases. The V gene's germline CDR1 is MNHEY and CDR2 SMNVEV (reference sequence). V gave up 4 bases and J gave up 11 bases; unmatched junction bases: 9. The CDR3 is 14 residues long. CDR3 nucleotides: TGTGCCAGCAGTTCGGGACTAGCCGGAGTAAAGCAGTTCTTC. Its translation is CASSSGLAGVKQFF.

The V and J genes are TRBV28 and TRBJ2-1, with 11 bases identical to TRBD2. The CDR3 sequence is 15 residues long. CDR1 is MDHEN, CDR2 SYDVKM, per germline. Losses at the gene ends were 7 bases for V and 6 bases for J; bases not matched to a gene: 8. In nucleotides, the CDR3 is TGTGCCAGCATAGGACTAGCGGGTTTGATCAATGAGCAGTTCTTC. It yields the protein CASIGLAGLINEQFF.

The rearrangement links TRBV28 to TRBJ2-1, with 8 bases identical to TRBD2. The CDR3 extends over 16 amino acids. Germline V gene sequence: CDR1 MDHEN, CDR2 SYDVKM. V shed 6 bases, J shed 7 bases, and the junction held 14 bases outside the gene matches. CDR3 sequence reads: CASRSSEAGVSNEQFF. The CDR3 DNA is TGTGCCAGCAGAAGCTCCGAAGCGGGAGTCTCGAATGAGCAGTTCTTC.

This clone was recorded once. The chain joins TRBV28 to TRBJ1-1; the D is unclear. CDR1 and CDR2 (germline): MDHEN, SYDVKM. The CDR3 length is 14 residues. Trimming took 4 bases from V and 0 from J, leaving 9 bases between them. The CDR3 nucleotides read TGTGCCAGCAGTTCTGGCGGATTGAACACTGAAGCTTTCTTT. Its translation: CASSSGGLNTEAFF.

The CDR3 spells CASTGHFSSGNTIYF. CDR3 in DNA: TGCGCCAGCACGGGCCATTTTTCCTCAGGAAACACCATATATTTT. This chain links TRBV10-1 with TRBJ1-3; no reliable D call. Germline CDR1 reads WNHNN; CDR2 reads SYGVQD (reference sequence). Trimming shortened V by 7 bases and J by 4 bases, and 17 bases separated the two germline ends. The CDR3 covers 15 residues.

V and J are TRBV10-3 and TRBJ1-1; 8 positions agree with TRBD1. The CDR3 loop spans 14 amino acids. Germline CDR1 ENHRY, CDR2 SYGVKD. Germline trimming cut 6 bases from V and 0 bases from J; bases unmatched to any gene: 3. The CDR3 nucleotides are TGTGCCATCAGAATGACAGGGGTGAACACTGAAGCTTTCTTT. This encodes CAIRMTGVNTEAFF.

The chain joins TRBV11-2 to TRBJ2-7, with TRBD2 identical over 8 bases. The CDR3 sequence is 14 residues long. After removal of 1 base from V and 6 bases from J, the junction contained 5 bases not matched to a gene. The germline gives CDR1 SGHAT, CDR2 FQNNGV. In nucleotides, the CDR3 is TGTGCCAGCAGCTTAGCGTGGCTAGCGGGCGAGCAGTACTTC. Translated: CASSLAWLAGEQYF.

V and J are TRBV19 and TRBJ2-5; the D is unclear. From germline, CDR1 is LNHDA and CDR2 SQIVND (reference sequence). The CDR3 is 13 residues long. V lost 4 bases and J 4 bases, leaving 10 bases between the germline ends. The CDR3 DNA reads as TGTGCCAGTAGTAATAATGTGGTAGAGACCCAGTACTTC. It yields the protein CASSNNVVETQYF.

This clone was found once. This sequence joins TRBV19 and TRBJ1-5, with D tentatively TRBD1 (5 bases). V was shortened by 6 bases and J by 4 bases, with 16 bases between the two germline ends. CDR3 length equals 15 residues. Per the germline V gene, CDR1 is LNHDA and CDR2 is SQIVND (reference sequence). The CDR3 DNA follows: TGTGCCAGTAGCGACTTCAGGGTTCGAAATCAGCCCCAGCATTTT. Translating gives CASSDFRVRNQPQHF.

V usage is TRBV6-5 and J usage is TRBJ2-3, with TRBD1 matching over 8 bases. V lost 4 bases to trimming and J lost 3 bases; unmatched junction nucleotides: 6. The CDR3 totals 15 residues. Germline CDR1 reads MNHEY; CDR2 reads SVGAGI. CDR3 sequence: CASSSRTGITDTQYF. CDR3 coding DNA: TGTGCCAGCAGTTCCAGGACAGGGATAACAGATACGCAGTATTTT.

The V and J genes are TRBV27 and TRBJ2-2; TRBD1 matches at 8 bases. Germline-derived CDR1 and CDR2 are MNHEY and SMNVEV (reference sequence). V was clipped by 6 bases and J by 3 bases; unmatched bases: 15. This CDR3 contains 18 residues. CDR3 region: CASSPRKGQEYYTGELFF. The CDR3 coding sequence is TGTGCCAGCAGCCCAAGAAAGGGACAGGAGTATTACACCGGGGAGCTGTTTTTT.

This sequence joins TRBV29-1 and TRBJ2-1, with unresolved D. The CDR3 has 14 amino acids. CDR1 is SQVTM, CDR2 ANQGSEA, per germline. CDR3 region: CSAAQIYSYNEQFF. DNA for the CDR3: TGCAGTGCCGCACAGATCTACTCCTACAATGAGCAGTTCTTC.

The chain employs TRBV27 and TRBJ2-3; the D gene could be TRBD1 or TRBD2 (5 bases each). CDR1 MNHEY and CDR2 SMNVEV come from the germline V gene (reference sequence). V was trimmed by 9 bases and J by 10 bases, leaving 26 bases between them. The CDR3 is 15 residues long. As DNA, the CDR3 is TGTGCCAGTCGCCTTCGACAGTCTAGCTCCGTTTCGCAGTATTTT. This codes for CASRLRQSSSVSQYF.

The V gene is TRBV28, the J gene TRBJ1-5; TRBD1 matches at 10 bases. V lost 6 bases, J lost 7 bases, and 15 bases stayed unmatched. Germline CDR1 MDHEN, CDR2 SYDVKM. The CDR3 spans 17 residues. CDR3 amino acids: CASRATGTGDRKQPQHF. The CDR3 bases are TGTGCCAGCAGAGCCACAGGGACAGGGGACCGAAAACAGCCCCAGCATTTT.

V and J are TRBV6-1 and TRBJ1-5; D remains ambiguous. CDR1 is MNHNS, CDR2 SASEGT, per germline. The CDR3 covers 14 residues. The V end was cut by 5 bases, the J end by 8 bases, with 16 bases between. CDR3 region: CASSPQTGREPQHF. The CDR3 DNA reads TGTGCCAGCAGTCCCCAAACGGGAAGGGAGCCCCAGCATTTT.

CDR3 protein: CASSLRHILETQYF. CDR3 nucleotides: TGTGCCAGCAGCTTGAGACATATTCTAGAGACCCAGTACTTC. J is TRBJ2-5 and V is TRBV5-6; D call uncertain. V lost 1 base to trimming and J lost 4 bases, with 11 bases between them. Germline CDR1 SGHDT, CDR2 YYEEEE. The CDR3 sequence is 14 residues long. The full variable domain, with the rest looked up from reference TRBV5-6 and TRBJ2-5, is DAGVTQSPTHLIKTRGQQVTLRCSPKSGHDTVSWYQQALGQGPQFIFQYYEEEERQRGNFPDRFSGHQFPNYSSELNVNALLLGDSALYLCASSLRHILETQYFGPGTRLLVL.

V gene TRBV27 combines with J gene TRBJ1-5; D might be TRBD1 (5 bases). Trimming left V 6 bases short and J 8 bases short, with 17 bases between. This CDR3 spans 14 amino acids. Germline CDR1 and CDR2: MNHEY and SMNVEV (reference sequence). The CDR3 loop reads CASSRGGVKKPQHF. In DNA form, the CDR3 reads TGTGCCAGCAGCCGGGGAGGGGTCAAGAAGCCCCAGCATTTT.

This clone was found once. The chain is built from TRBV5-5 and TRBJ1-1; no clear D gene. There are 20 residues in the CDR3. Trimming removed 3 bases from V and 1 base from J, with 28 bases in between. Germline V lookup: CDR1 SGHKS, CDR2 YYEKEE (reference sequence). In DNA, the CDR3 is TGTGCCAGCAGCTATAGAGAAGGGTTGGTGGTCTCGGCCCCGAACACTGAAGCTTTCTTT. Translation gives CASSYREGLVVSAPNTEAFF.

The chain combines TRBV7-8 with TRBJ2-4; 8 nucleotides align to TRBD1. CDR1 is SGHVS, CDR2 FQNEAQ, per germline. V lost 3 bases, J lost 4 bases, and 2 bases stayed unmatched. The length of the CDR3 is 14 residues. In nucleotides, the CDR3 is TGTGCCAGCAGCTTGGACAGGGTTAAAAACATTCAGTACTTC. Translation: CASSLDRVKNIQYF.

The J gene is TRBJ2-3, the V gene TRBV30; tentative D call: TRBD2 (7 bases). V lost 1 base, J lost 0 bases, and 14 bases lay in between. Germline V CDR1 and CDR2: GTSNPN, SVGIG (reference sequence). This CDR3 contains 16 residues. The CDR3, as DNA: TGTGCCTGGAGTGCGGGACGGGGGGCTAGCACAGATACGCAGTATTTT. It specifies CAWSAGRGASTDTQYF.